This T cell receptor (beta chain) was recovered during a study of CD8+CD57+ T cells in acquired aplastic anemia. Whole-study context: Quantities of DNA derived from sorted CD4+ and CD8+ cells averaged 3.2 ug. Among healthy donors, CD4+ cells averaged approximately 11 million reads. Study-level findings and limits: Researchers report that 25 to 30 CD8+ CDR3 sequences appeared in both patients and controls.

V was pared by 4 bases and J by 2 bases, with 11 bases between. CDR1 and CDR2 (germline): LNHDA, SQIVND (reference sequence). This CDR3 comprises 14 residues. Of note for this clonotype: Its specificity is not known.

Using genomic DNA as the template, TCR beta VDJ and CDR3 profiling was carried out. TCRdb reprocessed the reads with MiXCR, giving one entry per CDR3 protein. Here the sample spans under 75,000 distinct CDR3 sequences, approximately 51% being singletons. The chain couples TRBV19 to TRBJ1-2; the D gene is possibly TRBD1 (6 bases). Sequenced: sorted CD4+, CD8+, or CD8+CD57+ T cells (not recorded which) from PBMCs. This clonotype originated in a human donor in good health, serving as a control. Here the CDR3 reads CASSKTGWNYGYTF. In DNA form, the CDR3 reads TGTGCCAGTAGTAAAACAGGGTGGAACTATGGCTACACCTTC.